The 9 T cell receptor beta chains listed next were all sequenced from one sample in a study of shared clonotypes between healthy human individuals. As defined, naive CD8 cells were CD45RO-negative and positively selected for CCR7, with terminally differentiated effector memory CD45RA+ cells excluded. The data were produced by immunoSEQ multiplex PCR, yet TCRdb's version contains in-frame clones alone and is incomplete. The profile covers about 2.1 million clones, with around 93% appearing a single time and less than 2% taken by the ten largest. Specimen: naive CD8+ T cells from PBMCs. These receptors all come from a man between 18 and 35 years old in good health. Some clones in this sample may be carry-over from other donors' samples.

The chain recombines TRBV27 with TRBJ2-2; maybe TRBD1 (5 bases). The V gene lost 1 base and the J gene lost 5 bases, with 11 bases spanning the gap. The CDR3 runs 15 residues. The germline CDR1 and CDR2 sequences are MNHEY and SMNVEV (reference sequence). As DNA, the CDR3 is TGTGCCAGCAGTTTATTGGCTTCAGGGACCGGGGAGCTGTTTTTT. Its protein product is CASSLLASGTGELFF.

The CDR3 reads CASSYSGTGATGELFF. The CDR3 DNA is TGTGCCAGCAGCTATTCCGGGACAGGGGCCACCGGGGAGCTGTTTTTT. The J gene is TRBJ2-2, the V gene TRBV7-8; 10 nucleotides agree with TRBD1. The CDR3 sequence is 16 residues long. CDR1 is SGHVS and CDR2 is FQNEAQ in the germline V gene. The trim removed 4 bases at V and 4 bases at J, leaving 6 bases unmatched.

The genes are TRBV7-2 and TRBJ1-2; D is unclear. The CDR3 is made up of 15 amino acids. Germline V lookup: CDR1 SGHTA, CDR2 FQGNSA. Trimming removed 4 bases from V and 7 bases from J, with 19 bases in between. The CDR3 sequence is CASSSNPTSRAGYTF. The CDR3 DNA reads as TGTGCCAGCAGCTCTAACCCCACCTCGAGGGCTGGCTACACCTTC. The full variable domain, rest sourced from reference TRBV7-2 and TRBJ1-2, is GAGVSQSPSNKVTEKGKDVELRCDPISGHTALYWYRQSLGQGLEFLIYFQGNSAPDKSGLPSDRFSAERTGGSVSTLTIQRTQQEDSAVYLCASSSNPTSRAGYTFGSGTRLTVV.

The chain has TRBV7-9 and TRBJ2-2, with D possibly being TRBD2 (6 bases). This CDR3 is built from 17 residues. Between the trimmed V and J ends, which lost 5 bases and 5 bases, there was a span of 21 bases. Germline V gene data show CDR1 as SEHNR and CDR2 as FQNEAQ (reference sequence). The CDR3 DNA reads TGTGCCAGCAGCCGGGCGTCTACCGGGACTCGGACCGGGGAGCTGTTTTTT. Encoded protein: CASSRASTGTRTGELFF.

CDR3: CASSLGGPTYEQYF. CDR3 bases: TGTGCCAGCAGCTTAGGGGGGCCCACCTACGAGCAGTACTTC. The V and J genes are TRBV7-6 and TRBJ2-7; D might be TRBD1 (6 bases). The CDR3 length is 14 residues. Germline CDR1 and CDR2: SGHVS and FNYEAQ. V lost 1 base to trimming and J lost 2 bases, with 9 bases between them.

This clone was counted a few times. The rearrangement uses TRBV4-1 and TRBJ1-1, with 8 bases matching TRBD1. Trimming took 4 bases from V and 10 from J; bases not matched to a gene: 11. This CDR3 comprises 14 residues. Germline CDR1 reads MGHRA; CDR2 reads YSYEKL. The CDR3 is CASSPLGQGAAAFF. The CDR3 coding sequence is TGCGCCAGCAGCCCTTTGGGGCAGGGGGCCGCAGCTTTCTTT.

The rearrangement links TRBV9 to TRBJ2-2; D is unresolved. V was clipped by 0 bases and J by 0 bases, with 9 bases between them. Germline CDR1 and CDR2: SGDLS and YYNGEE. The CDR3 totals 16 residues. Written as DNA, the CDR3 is TGTGCCAGCAGCGTAGTGAATGCCCCGAACACCGGGGAGCTGTTTTTT. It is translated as CASSVVNAPNTGELFF.

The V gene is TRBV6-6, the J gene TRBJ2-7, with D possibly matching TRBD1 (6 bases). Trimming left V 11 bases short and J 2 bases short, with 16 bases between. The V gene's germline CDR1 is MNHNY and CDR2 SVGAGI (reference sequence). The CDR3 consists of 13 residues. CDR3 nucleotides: TGTGCCGGCTATAGGACAGATGCCTACGAGCAGTACTTC. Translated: CAGYRTDAYEQYF.

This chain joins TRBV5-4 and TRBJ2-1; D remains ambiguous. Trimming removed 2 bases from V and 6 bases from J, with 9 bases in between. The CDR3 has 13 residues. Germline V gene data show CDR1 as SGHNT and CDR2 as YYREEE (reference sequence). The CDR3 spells CASSLTVSNEQFF. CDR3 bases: TGTGCCAGCAGCTTAACGGTTTCCAATGAGCAGTTCTTC.